This T cell receptor beta chain was retrieved from a study of blood T cell repertoires in COVID-19. Study-wide context: Sites across the United States, Italy and Spain contributed samples from acute and convalescent COVID-19. Nucleic acid was either cDNA or gDNA, and it came from T cells, B-cell-depleted T cells, or PBMCs.

Original processing methods: Estimated nucleated cell counts came from reference gene primer amplification. Produced via immunoSEQ multiplex PCR; TCRdb's table is partial and in-frame only. The DNA was the basis for D and trimming; V, J and clone size are from that table. Here the sample spans about 73,000 clones, 90% being singletons. The clonotype originates from a woman aged 80 or over with active or convalescent COVID-19. Sequencing input: peripheral blood.

This CDR3 is CASSHRGRSSEAFF. CDR3 nucleotide sequence: TGTGCCAGTAGTCACAGGGGGCGCAGCTCTGAAGCTTTCTTT. The V and J genes are TRBV19 and TRBJ1-1; 9 bases fit TRBD1. From germline, CDR1 is LNHDA and CDR2 SQIVND (reference sequence). The CDR3 is 14 residues long. The trim removed 5 bases at V and 6 bases at J, leaving 7 bases unmatched. Full variable domain (rest looked up from reference TRBV19 and TRBJ1-1): DGGITQSPKYLFRKEGQNVTLSCEQNLNHDAMYWYRQDPGQGLRLIYYSQIVNDFQKGDIAEGYSVSREKKESFPLTVTSAQKNPTAFYLCASSHRGRSSEAFFGQGTRLTVV.